Listed here are 22 T cell receptor beta chains from one sample, sequenced in a study of blood T cells in healthy people across ages. A second PCR of roughly 7 to 11 cycles used a sample-barcoded 5' primer and a J-beta primer mix. TCRdb re-called the 5' RACE reads with MiXCR, one entry per CDR3 protein. The sample carries about 1.8 million distinct CDR3 sequences, around half recorded once. Sequenced material: blood. All receptors derive from a middle-aged woman in good health.

The V call is TRBV10-2, the J call TRBJ2-3; TRBD1 matches 8 bases. The germline V gene encodes CDR1 WSHSY and CDR2 SAAADI. After removal of 2 bases from V and 8 bases from J, the junction contained 12 bases not matched to a gene. The CDR3 extends over 16 amino acids. The CDR3 coding sequence is TGCGCCAGCAGTGAGCCGGGGACAGGTGGAGAGGTTACGCAGTATTTT. Its protein product is CASSEPGTGGEVTQYF.

The chain has TRBV20-1 and TRBJ2-1; 14 nucleotides agree with TRBD2. V was clipped by 2 bases and J by 0 bases; unmatched bases: 6. Germline V lookup: CDR1 DFQATT, CDR2 SNEGSKA (reference sequence). The CDR3 extends over 18 amino acids. Here the CDR3 DNA reads TGCAGTGCTAGACCGACTAGCGGGGGGGATAGCTCCTACAATGAGCAGTTCTTC. This gives the protein CSARPTSGGDSSYNEQFF.

The chain is built from TRBV6-2 or TRBV6-3 and TRBJ2-1; 9 positions match TRBD2. From germline, CDR1 is MNHEY and CDR2 SVGEGT. V lost 6 bases to trimming and J lost 1 base; unmatched junction nucleotides: 10. The CDR3 sequence is 17 residues long. The CDR3 spells CASRTRGGAKSYNEQFF. The CDR3 bases are TGTGCCAGCAGAACCCGCGGGGGGGCTAAATCCTACAATGAGCAGTTCTTC.

This clonotype was counted only a few times. This chain connects TRBV6-5 to TRBJ2-7; D remains ambiguous. V dropped 6 bases and J dropped 2 bases, with 14 bases sitting between them. The V gene's germline CDR1 is MNHEY and CDR2 SVGAGI. The length of the CDR3 is 14 residues. The CDR3 bases are TGTGCCAGCAGGCAGAACCTTAAACCCTACGAGCAGTACTTC. It translates to CASRQNLKPYEQYF.

The V and J genes are TRBV7-2 and TRBJ2-3; tentatively, D is TRBD2 (6 bases). Trimming removed 3 bases from V and 3 bases from J, with 10 bases in between. This CDR3 spans 14 amino acids. CDR1 and CDR2 from the germline V gene are SGHTA and FQGNSA. The CDR3: CASSFRLVTDTQYF. For the CDR3, the DNA is TGTGCCAGCAGCTTTCGACTAGTAACAGATACGCAGTATTTT.

This clonotype turned up a few times. The V call is TRBV6-2 or TRBV6-3, the J call TRBJ2-4, with 12 nucleotides matching TRBD2. The CDR3 is made up of 18 amino acids. Germline loops: CDR1 MNHEY, CDR2 SVGEGT. V lost 2 bases and J lost 0; bases outside the gene matches: 5. CDR3 in amino acids: CASSYPTSGGIAKNIQYF. CDR3 DNA sequence: TGTGCCAGCAGTTACCCGACTAGCGGGGGCATAGCCAAAAACATTCAGTACTTC.

In nucleotides, the CDR3 is TGTGCCAGCAGCTCCGACTATTACGAGGGGGGCAGGGACGTCCTGACTTTC. Protein product: CASSSDYYEGGRDVLTF. The chain links TRBV7-9 to TRBJ2-6; D tentatively reads TRBD1 or TRBD2 (6 bases each). Germline-derived CDR1 and CDR2 are SEHNR and FQNEAQ (reference sequence). The CDR3 totals 17 residues. Trimming pared 4 bases from V and 11 bases from J, leaving 24 bases between. Full variable domain (rest looked up from reference TRBV7-9 and TRBJ2-6): DTGVSQNPRHKITKRGQNVTFRCDPISEHNRLYWYRQTLGQGPEFLTYFQNEAQLEKSRLLSDRFSAERPKGSFSTLEIQRTEQGDSAMYLCASSSDYYEGGRDVLTFGAGSRLTVL.

This rearrangement joins TRBV24-1 to TRBJ2-3; D might be TRBD2 (6 bases). The CDR3 runs to 17 residues. V was trimmed by 4 bases and J by 0 bases, leaving 16 bases between them. Germline-derived CDR1 and CDR2 are KGHDR and SFDVKD. The CDR3 nucleotides are TGTGCCACCAGTGACATAATACGGGGGACTAGCACAGATACGCAGTATTTT. This sequence encodes CATSDIIRGTSTDTQYF.

V is TRBV15 and J is TRBJ1-1; 8 bases are a match to TRBD1. Germline loops: CDR1 LNHNV, CDR2 YYDKDF (reference sequence). CDR3 length equals 16 residues. J was trimmed by 5 bases and V by 1 base; bases with no gene match: 9. Here the CDR3 DNA reads TGTGCCACCAGCAGAGTTTCGGGACAGGATGGGACTGAAGCTTTCTTT. Translating gives CATSRVSGQDGTEAFF.

V and J are TRBV6-5 and TRBJ1-2; TRBD1 matches 8 bases. V shed 2 bases and J 1 base; nucleotides not matched to a gene: 9. The CDR3 spans 17 residues. Germline V gives CDR1 MNHEY, CDR2 SVGAGI. The CDR3 DNA follows: TGTGCCAGCAGTTACGAAATTACAGGGGGAGTTAACTATGGCTACACCTTC. It translates to CASSYEITGGVNYGYTF.

The CDR3 DNA reads as TGTGCCACCAGTGCCCCAGGGCGGGATGGCTACACCTTC. Its translation: CATSAPGRDGYTF. The chain couples TRBV24-1 to TRBJ1-2; a weak D match, TRBD1 (5 bases). The V end was cut by 5 bases, the J end by 6 bases, with 12 bases between. The length of the CDR3 is 13 residues. CDR1 and CDR2 from the germline V gene are KGHDR and SFDVKD.

There are a few counts of this clonotype. The rearrangement links TRBV27 to TRBJ2-5; tentatively, D is TRBD1 (7 bases). CDR1 is MNHEY, CDR2 SMNVEV, per germline (reference sequence). Trimming shortened V by 2 bases and J by 4 bases, and 14 bases separated the two germline ends. The CDR3 totals 15 residues. The CDR3 DNA reads as TGTGCCAGCAGTTTAATGGCAGGGGGAGGAGAGACCCAGTACTTC. It translates to CASSLMAGGGETQYF.

V gene TRBV6-1 combines with J gene TRBJ1-2; D perhaps matches TRBD1 (5 bases). Trimming removed 4 bases at V and 5 bases at J, with 23 bases between. There are 17 residues in the CDR3. Germline V lookup: CDR1 MNHNS, CDR2 SASEGT. The CDR3 bases are TGTGCCAGCAGTGCTTTCTCGGGACCCTGGACGACATATGGCTACACCTTC. Protein: CASSAFSGPWTTYGYTF.

The chain couples TRBV4-1 to TRBJ2-7; TRBD2 aligns across 7 bases. Trimming removed 5 bases from V and 2 bases from J; junction bases left unmatched: 6. The CDR3 loop spans 14 amino acids. Germline V lookup: CDR1 MGHRA, CDR2 YSYEKL. The CDR3 region has the DNA TGCGCCAGCAGCGGACCCGGGGGGACCTACGAGCAGTACTTC. This encodes CASSGPGGTYEQYF.

This clonotype is a singleton in its sample. The J gene is TRBJ1-2, the V gene TRBV7-9; D is undetermined. The V gene lost 5 bases and the J gene lost 5 bases, with 12 bases spanning the gap. The V gene's germline CDR1 is SEHNR and CDR2 FQNEAQ (reference sequence). The CDR3 length is 13 residues. Here the CDR3 DNA reads TGTGCCAGCAGCCCAAGATCAGATTATGGCTACACCTTC. It codes for CASSPRSDYGYTF.

This clonotype showed up just a few times. V usage is TRBV13 and J usage is TRBJ2-4; 12 bases match TRBD2. The CDR3 has 19 residues. V was pared by 0 bases and J by 1 base, with 7 bases of the junction left unmatched. The V gene's germline CDR1 is PRHDT and CDR2 FYEKMQ (reference sequence). This CDR3 is CASSLGRLAGGLAKNIQYF. Here the CDR3 DNA reads TGTGCCAGCAGCTTAGGTCGCCTAGCGGGGGGGCTGGCCAAAAACATTCAGTACTTC.

The chain recombines TRBV12-3 or TRBV12-4 with TRBJ1-2; 9 nucleotides align to TRBD1. V lost 5 bases and J lost 1; bases outside the gene matches: 5. The CDR3 is 15 amino acids. This CDR3 is CASSLQGAHNYGYTF. The CDR3 coding sequence is TGTGCCAGCAGTCTACAGGGGGCCCATAACTATGGCTACACCTTC.

V and J are TRBV20-1 and TRBJ2-3, with D unresolved. Germline V gene data show CDR1 as DFQATT and CDR2 as SNEGSKA (reference sequence). There are 17 residues in the CDR3. V was pared by 4 bases and J by 0 bases, with 20 bases between. CDR3 sequence: CSANAESPRLSTDTQYF. The DNA of the CDR3 is TGCAGTGCTAACGCCGAATCACCTAGGCTTAGCACAGATACGCAGTATTTT.

In its sample, this clonotype was seen a few times. The DNA for the CDR3 is TGCAGTGCTAGAGCGCAATTAGAGCAGTTCTTC. Its protein product is CSARAQLEQFF. The chain uses TRBV20-1 and TRBJ2-1, with D hard to call. Trimming stripped 1 base from V and 10 bases from J, with 8 bases between. The CDR3 has 11 amino acids. Germline assignment: CDR1 DFQATT and CDR2 SNEGSKA (reference sequence).

The table lists this clonotype with a few counts. This chain joins TRBV7-8 and TRBJ2-5; D not resolved. V was shortened by 0 bases and J by 11 bases, with 16 bases between the two germline ends. The V gene's germline CDR1 is SGHVS and CDR2 FQNEAQ. This CDR3 contains 14 residues. CDR3 sequence (DNA): TGTGCCAGCAGCTTAGCGGTAACAGAGGTGGAGCAGTACTTC. Translating it yields CASSLAVTEVEQYF. The full variable domain, in which reference TRBV7-8 and TRBJ2-5 provide the parts outside the CDR3, is GAGVSQSPRYKVAKRGQDVALRCDPISGHVSLFWYQQALGQGPEFLTYFQNEAQLDKSGLPSDRFFAERPEGSVSTLKIQRTQQEDSAVYLCASSLAVTEVEQYFGPGTRLLVL.

Many counts were recorded for this clonotype. The rearrangement joins TRBV6-2 or TRBV6-3 to TRBJ2-7; 9 positions agree with TRBD1. The germline gives CDR1 MNHEY, CDR2 SVGEGT. This CDR3 is 14 amino acids long. The V segment lost 4 bases and the J segment 3 bases; nucleotides outside the gene matches: 4. CDR3 sequence: CASSSPGQGYEQYF. The CDR3 DNA follows: TGTGCCAGCAGTTCCCCGGGACAGGGCTACGAGCAGTACTTC.

The gene calls are TRBV7-8 and TRBJ2-1, with TRBD2 matching over 12 bases. V trimming: 1 base; J trimming: 9 bases; junction bases outside the gene matches: 4. CDR3 length: 15 amino acids. Germline V lookup: CDR1 SGHVS, CDR2 FQNEAQ. The CDR3 protein is CASSLGLAGASEQFF. CDR3 coding DNA: TGTGCCAGCAGCTTAGGACTAGCGGGGGCGAGTGAGCAGTTCTTC.